This T cell receptor beta chain originates from a study of T cell repertoires in cytomegalovirus infection. The CDR3 spans 12 residues. Germline CDR1 SGHNT, CDR2 YYREEE (reference sequence). V gave up 4 bases and J gave up 6 bases, with 10 bases separating them. This clonotype was detected a few times. The antigen is undetermined. TCRdb re-derived calls from the reads in MiXCR, one entry per CDR3 protein. This sample has some 480,000 distinct CDR3 sequences; 33% occur once, and the top ten carry roughly 17%. The source material was cultured PBMCs, sampled from culture after CMV antigen stimulation. This clonotype was obtained from a human donor in good health (CMV status not recorded). Some clones in this sample may be carry-over from other donors' samples. The V call is TRBV5-4, the J call TRBJ1-2, with D hard to call. The CDR3 DNA reads TGTGCCAGCAGCGTATTGAAAGATGGCTACACCTTC. It specifies CASSVLKDGYTF.